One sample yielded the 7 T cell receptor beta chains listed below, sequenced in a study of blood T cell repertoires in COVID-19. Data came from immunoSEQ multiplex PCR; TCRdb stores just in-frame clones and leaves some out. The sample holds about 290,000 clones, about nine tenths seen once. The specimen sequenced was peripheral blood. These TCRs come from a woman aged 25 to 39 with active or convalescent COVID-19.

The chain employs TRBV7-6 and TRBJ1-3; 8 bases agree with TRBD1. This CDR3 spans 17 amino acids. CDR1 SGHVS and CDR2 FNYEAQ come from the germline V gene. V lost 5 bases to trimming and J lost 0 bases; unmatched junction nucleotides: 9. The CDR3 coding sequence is TGTGCCAGCAGCGGCCGTCCCACAGGGGGCTCTGGAAACACCATATATTTT. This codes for CASSGRPTGGSGNTIYF.

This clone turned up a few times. In DNA, the CDR3 is TGTGCCAGCTCCGGGACAGAGACCTACGAGCAGTACTTC. It specifies CASSGTETYEQYF. The V call is TRBV6-4, the J call TRBJ2-7; 7 bases are shared with TRBD1. Per the germline V gene, CDR1 is MRHNA and CDR2 is SNTAGT. J was trimmed by 2 bases and V by 8 bases; bases with no gene match: 6. This CDR3 is 13 amino acids long.

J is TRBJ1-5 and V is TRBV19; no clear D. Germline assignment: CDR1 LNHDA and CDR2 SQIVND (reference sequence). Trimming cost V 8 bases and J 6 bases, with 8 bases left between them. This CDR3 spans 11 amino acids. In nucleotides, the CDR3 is TGTGCCAGTGATAACGGTCAGCCCCAGCATTTT. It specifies CASDNGQPQHF.

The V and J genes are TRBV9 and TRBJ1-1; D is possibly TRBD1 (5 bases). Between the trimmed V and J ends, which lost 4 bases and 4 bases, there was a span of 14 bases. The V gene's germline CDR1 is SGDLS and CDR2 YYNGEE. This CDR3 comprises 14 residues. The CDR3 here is CASSPRGGTTEAFF. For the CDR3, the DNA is TGTGCCAGCAGCCCCCGGGGAGGGACCACTGAAGCTTTCTTT.

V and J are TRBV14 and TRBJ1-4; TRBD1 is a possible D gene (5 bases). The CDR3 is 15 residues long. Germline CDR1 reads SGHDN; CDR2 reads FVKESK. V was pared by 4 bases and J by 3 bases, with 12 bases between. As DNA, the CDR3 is TGTGCCAGCAGCCCCCACAGGATCTCTAATGAAAAACTGTTTTTT. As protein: CASSPHRISNEKLFF. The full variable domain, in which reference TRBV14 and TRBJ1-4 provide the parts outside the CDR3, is EAGVTQFPSHSVIEKGQTVTLRCDPISGHDNLYWYRRVMGKEIKFLLHFVKESKQDESGMPNNRFLAERTGGTYSTLKVQPAELEDSGVYFCASSPHRISNEKLFFGSGTQLSVL.

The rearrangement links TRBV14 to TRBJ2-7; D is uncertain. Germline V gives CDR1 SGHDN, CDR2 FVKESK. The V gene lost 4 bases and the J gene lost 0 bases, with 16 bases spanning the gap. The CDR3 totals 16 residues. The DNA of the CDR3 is TGTGCCAGCAGCCTTAGCCGCGGCTACTCCTCCTACGAGCAGTACTTC. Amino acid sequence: CASSLSRGYSSYEQYF. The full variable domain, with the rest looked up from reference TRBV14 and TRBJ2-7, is EAGVTQFPSHSVIEKGQTVTLRCDPISGHDNLYWYRRVMGKEIKFLLHFVKESKQDESGMPNNRFLAERTGGTYSTLKVQPAELEDSGVYFCASSLSRGYSSYEQYFGPGTRLTVT.

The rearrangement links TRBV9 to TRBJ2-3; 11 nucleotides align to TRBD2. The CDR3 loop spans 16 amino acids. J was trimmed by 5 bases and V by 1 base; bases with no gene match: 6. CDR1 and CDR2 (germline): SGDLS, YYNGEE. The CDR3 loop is CASSVIAGGPEDTQYF. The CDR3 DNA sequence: TGTGCCAGCAGCGTAATAGCGGGGGGGCCAGAAGATACGCAGTATTTT.